Included here is one TCR beta chain sequence, with context. V was pared by 5 bases and J by 5 bases, with 5 bases of the junction left unmatched. Germline V gene lookup returns CDR1 MDHEN and CDR2 SYDVKM. The CDR3 totals 15 residues. The data belong to a study of blood T cell repertoires in COVID-19. Libraries were prepared by immunoSEQ multiplex PCR; TCRdb keeps only in-frame clonotypes and omits some of them. Here the sample spans about 140,000 clones, just under 80% being singletons. This chain connects TRBV28 to TRBJ2-3, with 12 bases matching TRBD2. Sequenced sample: peripheral blood. The sequence came from a woman in her fifties or sixties with acute or convalescent COVID-19. CDR3 region: CASSQMTSGRDTQYF. DNA of the CDR3: TGTGCCAGCAGTCAGATGACTAGCGGGAGAGATACGCAGTATTTT.